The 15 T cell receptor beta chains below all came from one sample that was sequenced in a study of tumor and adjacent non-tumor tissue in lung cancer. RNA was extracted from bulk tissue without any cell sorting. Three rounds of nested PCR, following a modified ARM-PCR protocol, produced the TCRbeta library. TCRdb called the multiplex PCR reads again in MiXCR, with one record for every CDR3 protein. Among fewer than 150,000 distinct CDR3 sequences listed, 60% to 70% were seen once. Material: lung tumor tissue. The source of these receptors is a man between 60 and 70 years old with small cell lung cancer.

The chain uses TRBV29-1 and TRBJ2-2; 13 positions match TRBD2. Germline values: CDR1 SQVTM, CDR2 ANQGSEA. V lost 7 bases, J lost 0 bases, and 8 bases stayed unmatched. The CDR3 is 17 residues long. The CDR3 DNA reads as TGCAGCGAAAAATCCGGGACTAGCGGGGCGAACACCGGGGAGCTGTTTTTT. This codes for CSEKSGTSGANTGELFF.

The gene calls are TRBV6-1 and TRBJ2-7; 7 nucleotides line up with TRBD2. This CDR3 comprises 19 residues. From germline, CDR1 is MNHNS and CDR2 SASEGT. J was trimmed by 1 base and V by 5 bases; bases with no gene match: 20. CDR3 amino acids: CASSKGLLAEAGLSYEQYV. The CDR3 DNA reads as TGTGCCAGCAGTAAAGGCCTCCTAGCGGAAGCAGGATTATCCTACGAGCAGTACGTC.

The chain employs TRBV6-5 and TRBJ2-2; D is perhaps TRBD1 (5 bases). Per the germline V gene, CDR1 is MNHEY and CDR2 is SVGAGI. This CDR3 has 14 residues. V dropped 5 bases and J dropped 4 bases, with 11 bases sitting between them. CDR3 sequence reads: CASSKTESTGELFF. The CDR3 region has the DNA TGTGCCAGCAGTAAGACAGAGTCCACCGGGGAGCTGTTTTTT.

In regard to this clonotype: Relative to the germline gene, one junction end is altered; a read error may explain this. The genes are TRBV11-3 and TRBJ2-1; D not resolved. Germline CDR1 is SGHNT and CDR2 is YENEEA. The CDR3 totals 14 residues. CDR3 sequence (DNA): TGTGCCAGCAACTTAGGTGCGACTTACAATGAGCAGTTCTTC. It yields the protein CASNLGATYNEQFF.

This chain's CDR3 is CASSLGQAKSSEQFF. CDR3 DNA sequence: TGCGCCAGCAGCTTAGGGCAGGCCAAGTCAAGTGAGCAGTTCTTC. V usage is TRBV5-1 and J usage is TRBJ2-1; no clear D. The V and J ends lost 2 bases and 9 bases respectively, with 18 bases between them. CDR1 and CDR2 from the germline V gene are SGHRS and YFSETQ. The CDR3 totals 15 residues.

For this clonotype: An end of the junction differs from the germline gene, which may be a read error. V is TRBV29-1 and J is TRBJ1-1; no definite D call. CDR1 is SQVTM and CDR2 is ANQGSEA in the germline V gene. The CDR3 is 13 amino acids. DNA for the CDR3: TGCAGCGTTGTGGGGAGAGTGAACACTGAGGCTCTCTTT. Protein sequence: CSVVGRVNTEALF.

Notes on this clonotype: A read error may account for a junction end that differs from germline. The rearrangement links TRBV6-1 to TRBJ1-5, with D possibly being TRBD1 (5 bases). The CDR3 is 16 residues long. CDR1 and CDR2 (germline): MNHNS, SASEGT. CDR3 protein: CARSERSTAGGQSQHF. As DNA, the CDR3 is TGTGCCAGAAGTGAGCGCTCGACAGCTGGGGGTCAGTCCCAGCATTTT.

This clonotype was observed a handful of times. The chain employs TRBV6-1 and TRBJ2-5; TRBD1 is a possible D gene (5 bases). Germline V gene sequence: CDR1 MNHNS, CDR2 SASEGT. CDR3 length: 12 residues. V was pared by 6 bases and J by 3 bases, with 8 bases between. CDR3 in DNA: TGTGCCAGCAGGACAGCGAAAGAGACCCAGTACTTC. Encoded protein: CASRTAKETQYF.

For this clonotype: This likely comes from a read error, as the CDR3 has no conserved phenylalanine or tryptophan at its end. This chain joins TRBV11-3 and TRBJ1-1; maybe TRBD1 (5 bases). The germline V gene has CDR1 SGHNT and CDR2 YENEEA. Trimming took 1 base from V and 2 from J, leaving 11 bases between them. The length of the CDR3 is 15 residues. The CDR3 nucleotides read TGTGCCAGCAGCTTAGGTCGACAGAGTAACACTGAAGCTTTCCTT. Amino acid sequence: CASSLGRQSNTEAFL.

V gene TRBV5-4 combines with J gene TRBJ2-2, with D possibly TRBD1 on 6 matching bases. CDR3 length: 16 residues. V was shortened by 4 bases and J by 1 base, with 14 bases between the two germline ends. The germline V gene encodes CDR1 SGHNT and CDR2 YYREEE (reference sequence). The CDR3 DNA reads TGTGCCAGCAGCCCTGCGCCGGGACAGAACACCGGGGAGCTGTTTTTT. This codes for CASSPAPGQNTGELFF. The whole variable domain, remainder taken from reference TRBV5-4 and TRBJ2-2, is ETGVTQSPTHLIKTRGQQVTLRCSSQSGHNTVSWYQQALGQGPQFIFQYYREEENGRGNFPPRFSGLQFPNYSSELNVNALELDDSALYLCASSPAPGQNTGELFFGEGSRLTVL.

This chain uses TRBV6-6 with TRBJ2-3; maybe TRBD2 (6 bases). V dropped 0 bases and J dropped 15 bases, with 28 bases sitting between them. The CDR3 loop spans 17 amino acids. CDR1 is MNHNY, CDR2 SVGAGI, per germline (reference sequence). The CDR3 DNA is TGTGCCAGCAGTTACTCACTAGAGGGAGGTCTGGAAGATAAGCAATATTTT. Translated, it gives CASSYSLEGGLEDKQYF.

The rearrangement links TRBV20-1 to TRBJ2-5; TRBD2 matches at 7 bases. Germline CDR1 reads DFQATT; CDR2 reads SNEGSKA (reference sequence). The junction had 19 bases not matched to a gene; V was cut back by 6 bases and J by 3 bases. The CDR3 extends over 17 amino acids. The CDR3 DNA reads TGCAGTGCCCGGGGGACTAAGGGGCTTGGACTTAAAGAGACCCAGTACTTC. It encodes CSARGTKGLGLKETQYF.

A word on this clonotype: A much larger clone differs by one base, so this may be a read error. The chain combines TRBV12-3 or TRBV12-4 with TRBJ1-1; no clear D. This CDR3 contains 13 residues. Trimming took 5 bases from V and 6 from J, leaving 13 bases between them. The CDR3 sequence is CASSRTGFAEAFF. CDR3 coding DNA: TGTGCCAGCAGTAGGACGGGGTTCGCTGAAGCTTTCTTT.

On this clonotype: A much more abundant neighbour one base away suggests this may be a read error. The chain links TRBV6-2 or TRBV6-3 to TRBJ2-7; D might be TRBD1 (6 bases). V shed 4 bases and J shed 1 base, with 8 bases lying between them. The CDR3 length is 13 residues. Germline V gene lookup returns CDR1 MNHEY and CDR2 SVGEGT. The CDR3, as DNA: TGTGCCAGCAGTTGGGACACTTCCTACGAGCAGTACGTC. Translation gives CASSWDTSYEQYV.

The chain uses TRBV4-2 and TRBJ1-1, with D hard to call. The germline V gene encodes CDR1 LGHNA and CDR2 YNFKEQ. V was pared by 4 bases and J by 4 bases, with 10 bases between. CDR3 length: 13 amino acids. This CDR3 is CASSLLTSTEAFF. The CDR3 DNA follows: TGTGCCAGCAGCCTACTGACGAGCACTGAAGCTTTCTTT.